These 2 T cell receptor beta chains came from one sample sequenced in a study of blood T cell repertoires in COVID-19. Clones were read by immunoSEQ multiplex PCR, and TCRdb kept only the in-frame ones, dropping some. This table holds 150,000 to 200,000 clones, about 82% found once. What was sequenced was PBMCs or T cells enriched from blood (not recorded which). The receptors come from a woman aged 25 to 39 who had recovered from COVID-19.

V gene TRBV2 combines with J gene TRBJ2-7; possible D gene TRBD2, 5 bases. The CDR3 contains 13 residues. V was shortened by 7 bases and J by 0 bases, with 10 bases between the two germline ends. The germline V gene has CDR1 SNHLY and CDR2 FYNNEI. The CDR3 loop is CASTGLASYEQYF. The CDR3 bases are TGTGCCAGCACGGGTCTAGCCTCCTACGAGCAGTACTTC.

The chain couples TRBV19 to TRBJ2-7, with 7 bases aligning to TRBD2. Germline V gene lookup returns CDR1 LNHDA and CDR2 SQIVND (reference sequence). Germline trimming cut 5 bases from V and 1 base from J; bases unmatched to any gene: 11. The CDR3 sequence is 16 residues long. The CDR3: CASSLLAGEGSYEQYF. The CDR3 DNA sequence: TGTGCCAGTAGTCTCCTGGCGGGAGAGGGTTCCTACGAGCAGTACTTC. Together with reference TRBV19 and TRBJ2-7, the CDR3 gives the full variable domain: DGGITQSPKYLFRKEGQNVTLSCEQNLNHDAMYWYRQDPGQGLRLIYYSQIVNDFQKGDIAEGYSVSREKKESFPLTVTSAQKNPTAFYLCASSLLAGEGSYEQYFGPGTRLTVT.